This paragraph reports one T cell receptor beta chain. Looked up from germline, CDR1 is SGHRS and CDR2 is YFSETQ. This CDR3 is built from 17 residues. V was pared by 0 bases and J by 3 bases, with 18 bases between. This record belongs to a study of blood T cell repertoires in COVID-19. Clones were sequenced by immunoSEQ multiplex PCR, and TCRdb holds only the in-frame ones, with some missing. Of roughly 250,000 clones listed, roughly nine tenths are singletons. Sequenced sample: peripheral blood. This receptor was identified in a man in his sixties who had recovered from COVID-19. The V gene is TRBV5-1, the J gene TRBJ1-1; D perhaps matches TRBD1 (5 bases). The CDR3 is CASSLGTGREGDTEAFF. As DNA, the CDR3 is TGCGCCAGCAGCTTGGGTACCGGCAGGGAAGGGGACACTGAAGCTTTCTTT.